The source of this T cell receptor beta chain is a study of OX40 agonist ivuxolimab in advanced cancers. Remarks on this clone: The target antigen is unknown.

The CDR3 consists of 15 residues. Trimming shortened V by 5 bases and J by 4 bases, and 15 bases separated the two germline ends. CDR1 and CDR2 from the germline V gene are SGHNT and YYREEE (reference sequence). This table comes from immunoSEQ multiplex PCR, and its TCRdb copy is limited to in-frame clones, with some not included. The sample holds around 66,000 clones, about 80% seen once. Findings of the study overall: Antigen specificity remained undetermined for the expanded peripheral T cells.

This chain joins TRBV5-4 and TRBJ2-2; a possible D gene is TRBD2 (5 bases). This clonotype was sampled from an adult with an advanced solid tumor such as melanoma, head and neck, liver or kidney cancer. Here the sequenced sample was CD4+ or CD8+ T cells sorted from blood, taken in a trial of the OX40 agonist ivuxolimab. The CDR3 sequence is CASRFRGRGTGELFF. The CDR3, as DNA: TGTGCCAGCAGGTTTCGGGGAAGAGGCACCGGGGAGCTGTTTTTT.